One and the same sample provided the 22 T cell receptor beta chains below, sequenced in a study of tumor-infiltrating lymphocytes in primary liver carcinoma. It was unsorted whole blood that yielded blood RNA, and germline DNA was also extracted. Production of TCR beta cDNA used 400 to 650 ng total RNA together with a constant-region primer. ARM-PCR was slightly modified, and three nested multiplex PCR rounds with it gave rise to the TCR beta libraries. The study ran its first two PCR rounds for around 10 cycles each, using TRBV1-TRBV30 forward primers and a C-beta reverse primer. TCRdb reprocessed the multiplex PCR reads with MiXCR, giving one entry per CDR3 protein. The sample lists 310,000 or so distinct CDR3 sequences, roughly two thirds occurring once. The source material was peripheral blood. The receptor source for this set is a man in his forties with primary liver carcinoma and hepatitis B virus infection.

Details on this clonotype: At one end, the junction sequence differs from germline, possibly due to a read error. The rearrangement joins TRBV6-6 to TRBJ2-7; the D gene is possibly TRBD1 (5 bases). This CDR3 contains 12 residues. Germline loops: CDR1 MNHNY, CDR2 SVGAGI (reference sequence). The DNA of the CDR3 is TGTGCCATCAGTGGGGCCAACTATGAGCAGTACTTC. This sequence encodes CAISGANYEQYF.

Worth noting for this clonotype: A junction boundary mismatches the germline segment, possibly from a read error. The chain is built from TRBV11-2 and TRBJ2-5; D may be TRBD1 (6 bases). The CDR3 is made up of 15 amino acids. Germline CDR1 SGHAT, CDR2 FQNNGV. The CDR3 loop is CASSSLSGVQETQYF. The CDR3 DNA reads TGTGCAAGCAGCTCCTTATCAGGGGTCCAAGAGACCCAGTACTTC. The full variable domain, with the rest looked up from reference TRBV11-2 and TRBJ2-5, is EAGVAQSPRYKIIEKRQSVAFWCNPISGHATLYWYQQILGQGPKLLIQFQNNGVVDDSQLPKDRFSAERLKGVDSTLKIQPAKLEDSAVYLCASSSLSGVQETQYFGPGTRLLVL.

In regard to this clonotype: A read error may produce the germline difference seen at one junction end. The chain employs TRBV4-1 and TRBJ2-1; TRBD2 agrees at 7 bases. The length of the CDR3 is 17 residues. CDR1 is MGHRA, CDR2 YSYEKL, per germline. The CDR3 nucleotides read TGCACCAGCAGCGCCGCCCTAGCGGCGAGCTCCTACAATGAGCAGTTCTTC. It yields the protein CTSSAALAASSYNEQFF.

With regard to this clonotype: A read error may explain this, as a much larger clone is one base away. The chain employs TRBV10-3 and TRBJ2-2; perhaps D is TRBD1 or TRBD2 (5 bases each). The CDR3 covers 14 residues. Germline lookup yields CDR1 ENHRY and CDR2 SYGVKD. The CDR3, as DNA: TGTGCCATCAGTGAGGGGGCCAACACCGGGGAGATGTTTTTT. This translates into CAISEGANTGEMFF.

In regard to this clonotype: Relative to the germline gene, one junction end is altered; a read error may explain this. V is TRBV11-2 and J is TRBJ2-1; D is possibly TRBD1 (6 bases). The CDR3 is made up of 14 amino acids. The germline CDR1 and CDR2 sequences are SGHAT and FQNNGV. The CDR3 is CASSPRAGEKEQSF. DNA of the CDR3: TGTGCCAGCTCCCCTAGGGCAGGGGAGAAAGAGCAGTCCTTC.

The chain has TRBV23-1 and TRBJ2-5; perhaps TRBD1 as D (5 bases). TRBV23-1 is designated an ORF whose function remains uncertain. This CDR3 has 15 residues. V dropped 2 bases and J dropped 2 bases, with 12 bases sitting between them. In nucleotides, the CDR3 is TGCGCCAGCAGTCAAATAGGGGTGGTTCAAGAGACCCAGTACTTC. Its protein product is CASSQIGVVQETQYF.

This rearrangement joins TRBV11-2 to TRBJ2-1, with D possibly matching TRBD2 (6 bases). This CDR3 region has 14 residues. The V end lost 7 bases, the J end lost 7 bases, and 17 bases lay between the germline ends. Germline CDR1 and CDR2: SGHAT and FQNNGV. CDR3 amino acids: CASIFSHGSNEQFF. DNA for the CDR3: TGTGCCAGCATCTTTAGTCACGGGAGTAATGAGCAGTTCTTC.

Concerning this clonotype: The conserved closing phenylalanine or tryptophan is absent in this CDR3, likely reflecting a read error. V and J are TRBV5-6 and TRBJ2-7; either TRBD1 or TRBD2 may fit D (5 bases each). The CDR3 totals 15 residues. Germline values: CDR1 SGHDT, CDR2 YYEEEE. Trimming removed 4 bases from V and 5 bases from J, with 19 bases in between. The CDR3 coding sequence is TGTGCCAGCAGCCCTACCGGGACCACGCGCGACGAGCAGTACCCC. Its protein is CASSPTGTTRDEQYP.

Note on this clonotype: A read error may be the cause here, since a much bigger clone is one base away. The J gene is TRBJ2-1, the V gene TRBV7-9; D is unresolved. The germline V gene has CDR1 SEHNR and CDR2 FQNEAQ (reference sequence). The CDR3 runs to 15 residues. DNA for the CDR3: TGTGCCAGCAGAAACGACGGCCGCTCCTACAATAAGCAGTTCTTC. As protein: CASRNDGRSYNKQFF.

This clonotype has only a few counts. J is TRBJ2-5 and V is TRBV6-1; 13 bases match TRBD2. The CDR3 consists of 16 residues. Germline V CDR1 and CDR2: MNHNS, SASEGT. J was trimmed by 5 bases and V by 6 bases; bases with no gene match: 9. CDR3 sequence (DNA): TGTGCCAGCAGCGGGACTAGCGGGGCGAGTTTCGAGACCCAGTACTTC. Residues: CASSGTSGASFETQYF.

The chain joins TRBV4-2 to TRBJ2-1; 7 nucleotides agree with TRBD2. In germline, CDR1 is LGHNA, CDR2 YNFKEQ. Trimming at V came to 4 bases and at J to 7 bases, leaving 13 bases not matched to a gene. CDR3 length: 16 residues. CDR3 residues: CASSLTRGTTSNEQFF. CDR3 sequence (DNA): TGTGCCAGCAGCCTCACACGCGGGACTACCTCTAATGAGCAGTTCTTC.

This clonotype was detected only once. Relative to the germline gene, one junction end is altered; a read error may explain this. The chain has TRBV11-2 and TRBJ2-7; D is unresolved. Germline loops: CDR1 SGHAT, CDR2 FQNNGV. The CDR3 is 15 residues long. As DNA, the CDR3 is TGTGCCTGCAGCTTAGGGCGCGCGAGCTCCTACGAGCAGTACTTC. Its translation: CACSLGRASSYEQYF. Together with reference TRBV11-2 and TRBJ2-7, the CDR3 gives the full variable domain: EAGVAQSPRYKIIEKRQSVAFWCNPISGHATLYWYQQILGQGPKLLIQFQNNGVVDDSQLPKDRFSAERLKGVDSTLKIQPAKLEDSAVYLCACSLGRASSYEQYFGPGTRLTVT.

The chain recombines TRBV5-1 with TRBJ2-5, with 7 bases identical to TRBD1. Per the germline V gene, CDR1 is SGHRS and CDR2 is YFSETQ. CDR3 length equals 12 residues. V lost 6 bases to trimming and J lost 3 bases; unmatched junction nucleotides: 2. CDR3 coding DNA: TGCGCCAGCAACACAGGGGAAGAGACCCAGTACTTC. As protein: CASNTGEETQYF.

Points on this clonotype: One end of the junction varies from germline; a read error may be responsible. The chain links TRBV11-2 to TRBJ2-7; D call uncertain. Germline values: CDR1 SGHAT, CDR2 FQNNGV. The CDR3 covers 15 residues. CDR3 residues: CASNLVFTSTYEQYF. CDR3 nucleotide sequence: TGTGCCAGCAACTTAGTGTTTACTTCAACCTACGAGCAGTACTTC.

This clonotype has only a few counts. V and J are TRBV5-1 and TRBJ2-1; D gene uncertain. The CDR3 runs 14 residues. Trimming shortened V by 0 bases and J by 6 bases, and 10 bases separated the two germline ends. CDR1 is SGHRS and CDR2 is YFSETQ in the germline V gene. CDR3 sequence: CASSLARVSNEQFF. In nucleotides, the CDR3 is TGCGCCAGCAGCTTGGCCCGGGTGAGCAATGAGCAGTTCTTC.

In regard to this clonotype: Germline and junction disagree at one end, which may indicate a read error. The chain employs TRBV12-3 or TRBV12-4 and TRBJ2-3; D tentatively reads TRBD1 or TRBD2 (6 bases each). This CDR3 has 16 amino acids. In DNA, the CDR3 is TGTGCCAGCAGTTTAGGAGGGGGGATAGGGATGGATACGCAATATTTT. Protein: CASSLGGGIGMDTQYF.

The rearrangement joins TRBV7-9 to TRBJ2-3; no firm D call. CDR3 length equals 12 residues. Germline V lookup: CDR1 SEHNR, CDR2 FQNEAQ (reference sequence). The CDR3 reads CVGSVTVETQYF. The CDR3 DNA reads TGTGTCGGCAGCGTAACGGTGGAAACGCAGTATTTT.

This clonotype has a single count. One end of the junction is discordant with germline, which a read error may explain. CDR3 DNA: TGTGGCAGCAGCCAGGAAGACAGGCCCACGTACGAGCAGTACTTC. It encodes CGSSQEDRPTYEQYF. The chain joins TRBV4-1 to TRBJ2-7, with D possibly TRBD1 on 6 matching bases. Per germline, CDR1 MGHRA and CDR2 YSYEKL. The CDR3 sequence is 15 residues long.

This clonotype was picked up a small number of times. The CDR3, as DNA: TGTGCCTGGAGATCAGACTCCTATAATTCACCCCTCCACTTT. Translation: CAWRSDSYNSPLHF. The rearrangement uses TRBV30 and TRBJ1-6; no definite D call. V lost 3 bases and J lost 0, with 6 bases in between. The germline CDR1 and CDR2 sequences are GTSNPN and SVGIG (reference sequence). The CDR3 is 14 amino acids.

CDR3 nucleotides: TGCGCCAGTGGACCTACTAGCGGATTTTACAATGAGCAGTTCTTC. Encoded protein: CASGPTSGFYNEQFF. V and J are TRBV5-1 and TRBJ2-1; TRBD2 agrees at 8 bases. The CDR3 is 15 amino acids. The germline V gene has CDR1 SGHRS and CDR2 YFSETQ. Losses at the gene ends were 8 bases for V and 4 bases for J; bases not matched to a gene: 11.

Concerning this clonotype: Given a much more abundant clone one base away, this may be a read error. This chain joins TRBV5-1 and TRBJ2-1; 9 nucleotides agree with TRBD2. The CDR3 covers 15 residues. Germline CDR1 reads SGHRS; CDR2 reads YFSETQ. The V gene end was trimmed by 1 base and the J gene end by 8 bases; junction bases not matched to a gene: 7. The DNA for the CDR3 is TGCGCCAGCAGCTTGAGTGCGGGAGGGATCGATGAGCAGTTCTTC. This translates into CASSLSAGGIDEQFF.

Turning to this clonotype: Compared with germline, one end of the junction differs, possibly owing to a read error. This chain joins TRBV11-1 and TRBJ2-4; 13 bases fit TRBD2. This CDR3 has 17 residues. The germline V gene has CDR1 SGHAT and CDR2 FQDESV (reference sequence). CDR3 in amino acids: CANSFPGTSGTKNIQYF. DNA for the CDR3: TGTGCCAACAGCTTTCCCGGGACTAGCGGGACTAAAAACATTCAGTACTTC.